This entry concerns a single TCR beta chain. The antigen is not known. V dropped 3 bases and J dropped 9 bases, with 18 bases sitting between them. Germline V gene lookup returns CDR1 SGHAT and CDR2 FQDESV (reference sequence). CDR3 size: 15 residues. Primers: 60 Vbeta forward and 13 Jbeta reverse. Produced via immunoSEQ multiplex PCR; TCRdb's table is partial and in-frame only. This sample contains some 110,000 clones. This sample was taken from a study of cytomegalovirus exposure and HLA in healthy donors. General observations from the study: It is likely that the observed cluster of highly shared sequence variants was a sequencing artifact. Published work reported that the classifier diagnosed cytomegalovirus status with high specificity and sensitivity. As a later analysis showed, a missense DCLRE1C variant was linked to trimming of TCR beta V- and J-genes.

The rearrangement links TRBV11-1 to TRBJ1-3; D gene uncertain. The TCR originated in a man younger than 45 in good health and CMV-seronegative. The sequenced sample consisted of PBMCs. CDR3 sequence (DNA): TGTGCCAGCAGCTTTTCCGACGAGGTCTGGAGCACCATATATTTT. This encodes CASSFSDEVWSTIYF.